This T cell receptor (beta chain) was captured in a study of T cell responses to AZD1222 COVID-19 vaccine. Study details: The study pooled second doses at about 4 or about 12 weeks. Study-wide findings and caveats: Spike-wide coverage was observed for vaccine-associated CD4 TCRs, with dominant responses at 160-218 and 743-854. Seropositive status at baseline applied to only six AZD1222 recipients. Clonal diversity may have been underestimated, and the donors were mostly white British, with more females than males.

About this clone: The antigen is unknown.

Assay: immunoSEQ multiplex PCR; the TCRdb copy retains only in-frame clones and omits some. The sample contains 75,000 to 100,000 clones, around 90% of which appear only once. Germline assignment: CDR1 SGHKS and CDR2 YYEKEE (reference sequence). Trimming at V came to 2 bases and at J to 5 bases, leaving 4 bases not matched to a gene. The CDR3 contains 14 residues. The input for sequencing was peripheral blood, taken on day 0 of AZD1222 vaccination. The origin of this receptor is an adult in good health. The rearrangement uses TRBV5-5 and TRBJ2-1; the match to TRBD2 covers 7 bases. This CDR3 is CASSLAGSDNEQFF. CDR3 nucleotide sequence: TGTGCCAGCAGCTTAGCGGGATCGGACAATGAGCAGTTCTTC.